A selection of T cell receptor beta chains follows, all from one sample in a study of blood T cell repertoires in COVID-19. Clones were read by immunoSEQ multiplex PCR, and TCRdb kept only the in-frame ones, dropping some. The sample holds more than 85,000 clones; 85% are singletons and the top ten take around 4.5%. The sequencing input was peripheral blood. The receptors derive from a man aged 45-65 years with acute or convalescent COVID-19. Each CDR3 is given without its conserved first and last residue. The order of the fields is J gene, V gene, CDR3 protein.

j_gene: TRBJ2-3; v_gene: TRBV7-3; CDR3aa: ASSPQGIGDTQY
j_gene: TRBJ2-1; v_gene: TRBV7-3; CDR3aa: ASSPSRLAVYNEQF
j_gene: TRBJ1-4; v_gene: TRBV30; CDR3aa: AWSVSRTNEKLF
j_gene: TRBJ1-1; v_gene: TRBV2; CDR3aa: ARHGVILNTEAF
j_gene: TRBJ2-1; v_gene: TRBV19; CDR3aa: ASSTFSSGSGNEQF
j_gene: TRBJ2-1; v_gene: TRBV11-2; CDR3aa: ASSLYTGGPYNEQF
j_gene: TRBJ1-5; v_gene: TRBV6-6; CDR3aa: ASRLGGSGNQPQH
j_gene: TRBJ1-1; v_gene: TRBV4-2; CDR3aa: ASSPANRAGDTEAF
j_gene: TRBJ1-1; v_gene: TRBV29-1; CDR3aa: SVGGAHEAF
j_gene: TRBJ1-1; v_gene: TRBV7-9; CDR3aa: ASSRIQGRSDTEAF
j_gene: TRBJ2-5; v_gene: TRBV23-1; CDR3aa: ASRDYRGRLETQY
j_gene: TRBJ2-7; v_gene: TRBV29-1; CDR3aa: SSIVLAGVVYEQY
j_gene: TRBJ2-5; v_gene: TRBV7-7; CDR3aa: ASSLGLAGASETQY
j_gene: TRBJ1-4; v_gene: TRBV5-6; CDR3aa: ASSLAEGAREKLF
j_gene: TRBJ1-6; v_gene: TRBV6-5; CDR3aa: ASRSPTGSNSPLH
j_gene: TRBJ2-7; v_gene: TRBV6-2/TRBV6-3; CDR3aa: ASSRTYYEQY
j_gene: TRBJ1-1; v_gene: TRBV7-8; CDR3aa: ASSETGSGTEAF
j_gene: TRBJ1-3; v_gene: TRBV28; CDR3aa: ASSFAPPTQGNTIY
j_gene: TRBJ2-7; v_gene: TRBV5-1; CDR3aa: ASSLAPTGSYEQY
j_gene: TRBJ1-2; v_gene: TRBV9; CDR3aa: ASSVDWTGDSSYGYT
j_gene: TRBJ1-4; v_gene: TRBV5-1; CDR3aa: ASSWTGDLNEKLF
j_gene: TRBJ2-7; v_gene: TRBV3-1/TRBV3-2; CDR3aa: ASSLRLAGAVEQY
j_gene: TRBJ2-3; v_gene: TRBV12-3/TRBV12-4; CDR3aa: ASRLYRGDTQY